This T cell receptor (beta chain) was recorded in a study of T cells in Graves' hyperthyroidism and ophthalmopathy. Study background: Before any treatment, at initial diagnosis, peripheral blood was collected.

Uncontrolled infections, other autoimmune diseases, pregnancy or lactation led to exclusion of patients. This clonotype was seen only a few times. Its antigen is not known. The CDR3 runs 13 residues. Trimming left V 10 bases short and J 3 bases short, with 12 bases between. RNA transcripts served as the template for amplifying TCR beta CDR3 regions. The TCR CDR3 was amplified in a first-round RT-PCR using the HTBI primer set. TCRdb reanalysed the multiplex PCR reads using MiXCR and keeps one entry per CDR3 protein. The data hold about 250,000 distinct CDR3 sequences, with about 25% observed a single time. Overall study results and limits: A model built on 13 V-J features separated ophthalmopathy from stable hyperthyroidism. Appearing also in blood were most of the thyroid clonotypes expanded above 0.001.

The sequenced sample consisted of blood. The receptor was isolated from a middle-aged woman with Graves' ophthalmopathy. The J gene is TRBJ2-2, the V gene TRBV12-3 or TRBV12-4; D may be TRBD1 or TRBD2 (5 bases each). CDR3 coding DNA: TGTGCCACTAGCAGGGAGTACACCGGGGAGCTGTTTTTT. Protein sequence: CATSREYTGELFF.